This T cell receptor (beta chain) appears in the sequencing data of a study of OX40 agonist ivuxolimab in advanced cancers. Study information: A male proportion of about 84% was recorded, with mean age approximately 60 years and range roughly 20 to 90. Broader study findings: Not determined was the antigen specificity of the expanded peripheral T cells.

Some clones are missing from TCRdb's copy, which holds only in-frame ones; the method was immunoSEQ multiplex PCR. This sample has 30,000 or so clones, with approximately 80% found just once. A note on this clone: Its specificity is unknown.

This clonotype originated in an adult with an advanced solid tumor such as melanoma, head and neck, liver or kidney cancer. The sample here was CD4+ or CD8+ T cells sorted from blood, taken in a trial of the OX40 agonist ivuxolimab.

The CDR3 nucleotides are TGCGCCAGCAGACCGGGACAGAGAAACACCGGGGAGCTGTTTTTT. Residues: CASRPGQRNTGELFF. The chain has TRBV5-1 and TRBJ2-2, with 7 bases aligning to TRBD1. The germline CDR1 and CDR2 sequences are SGHRS and YFSETQ. Unmatched junction bases numbered 6, after V lost 5 bases and J lost 2 bases. The CDR3 runs 15 residues.